These T cell receptor beta chains were read from a single sample in a study of T-cell memory formation after mild COVID-19. TCRdb processed the 5' RACE reads anew with MiXCR; each CDR3 protein has one entry. The data contain some 82,000 distinct CDR3 sequences, 9.5% to 15% of them seen just once; the ten biggest clones take up 41%. The sequencing input was PBMCs or a T cell subset sorted from them (not recorded which). All receptors derive from a man aged 18 to 30 who had mild COVID-19 (a few samples of this study predate the infection). Cell type and time point are not known. CDR3s include the opening cysteine and the closing phenylalanine or tryptophan. Fields, in order: D gene, V gene, clone size, J gene, CDR3 DNA, CDR3 protein. The D gene is left open where the match is weak. The size field is filled for only some rows; it gives once, few, many or a size class.

D gene: TRBD2; V gene: TRBV6-2/TRBV6-3; clone size: .; J gene: TRBJ2-5; CDR3 DNA: TGTGCCACCGAAATAGCGGGGGGCGTGGAGACCCAGTACTTC; CDR3 protein: CATEIAGGVETQYF
D gene: .; V gene: TRBV12-3/TRBV12-4; clone size: many; J gene: TRBJ2-1; CDR3 DNA: TGTGCCAGCAGTCCGGGGGTGGTTGAGCAGTTCTTC; CDR3 protein: CASSPGVVEQFF
D gene: TRBD1; V gene: TRBV29-1; clone size: .; J gene: TRBJ2-7; CDR3 DNA: TGCAGCGTGATGACAGGGGGGTCCTACGAGCAGTACTTC; CDR3 protein: CSVMTGGSYEQYF
D gene: TRBD1; V gene: TRBV13; clone size: few; J gene: TRBJ2-2; CDR3 DNA: TGTGCCAGCAGCTCCCGACAGGGTATGGGCACCGGGGAGCTGTTTTTT; CDR3 protein: CASSSRQGMGTGELFF
D gene: .; V gene: TRBV7-6; clone size: few; J gene: TRBJ2-1; CDR3 DNA: TGTGCCAGCAGCCCCTGGGCGGGGGCGAACAATGAGCAGTTCTTC; CDR3 protein: CASSPWAGANNEQFF
D gene: .; V gene: TRBV27; clone size: .; J gene: TRBJ2-7; CDR3 DNA: TGTGCCAGCAGTTTCGGCCCTGCCTACGAGCAGTACTTC; CDR3 protein: CASSFGPAYEQYF
D gene: .; V gene: TRBV5-5; clone size: .; J gene: TRBJ2-3; CDR3 DNA: TGTGCCAGCAGCTCTCGACAGGTAACCTACACAGATACGCAGTATTTT; CDR3 protein: CASSSRQVTYTDTQYF
D gene: TRBD1; V gene: TRBV12-3/TRBV12-4; clone size: .; J gene: TRBJ2-4; CDR3 DNA: TGTGCCAGCACCCCAGGGGGCAGACGGGACATTCAGTACTTC; CDR3 protein: CASTPGGRRDIQYF
D gene: TRBD2; V gene: TRBV27; clone size: few; J gene: TRBJ2-2; CDR3 DNA: TGTGCCAGCAGTTTGGTGACTAGCGACACCGGGGAGCTGTTTTTT; CDR3 protein: CASSLVTSDTGELFF
D gene: TRBD1; V gene: TRBV7-9; clone size: few; J gene: TRBJ2-1; CDR3 DNA: TGTGCCAGCAGCCCCCGGACAGGGCATTACTACAATGAGCAGTTCTTC; CDR3 protein: CASSPRTGHYYNEQFF
D gene: .; V gene: TRBV9; clone size: few; J gene: TRBJ1-1; CDR3 DNA: TGTGCCAGCAGCGTAGGGGGGCCAGGTGAAGCTTTCTTT; CDR3 protein: CASSVGGPGEAFF
D gene: TRBD2; V gene: TRBV12-3/TRBV12-4; clone size: .; J gene: TRBJ2-5; CDR3 DNA: TGTGCCAGCAGGCTAGCGGGGGAAGAGACCCAGTACTTC; CDR3 protein: CASRLAGEETQYF
D gene: TRBD2; V gene: TRBV6-2/TRBV6-3; clone size: .; J gene: TRBJ2-1; CDR3 DNA: TGTGCCAGCATCGTCGGGGGGGGCAATGAGCAGTTCTTC; CDR3 protein: CASIVGGGNEQFF
D gene: TRBD1; V gene: TRBV29-1; clone size: .; J gene: TRBJ2-5; CDR3 DNA: TGCAGCGTTAATCCGGGACAGGTGTCCTGGGAGACCCAGTACTTC; CDR3 protein: CSVNPGQVSWETQYF
D gene: .; V gene: TRBV30; clone size: .; J gene: TRBJ2-7; CDR3 DNA: TGTGCCTGGAGTGTCAGTCAGGTGGCCAACTTC; CDR3 protein: CAWSVSQVANF
D gene: .; V gene: TRBV12-3/TRBV12-4; clone size: few; J gene: TRBJ2-5; CDR3 DNA: TGTGCCAGCAGTTTTAGTGAGACCCAGTACTTC; CDR3 protein: CASSFSETQYF
D gene: .; V gene: TRBV13; clone size: few; J gene: TRBJ1-1; CDR3 DNA: TGTGCCAGCAGTCAGGGCTGGATGAACACTGAAGCTTTCTTT; CDR3 protein: CASSQGWMNTEAFF
D gene: .; V gene: TRBV7-9; clone size: .; J gene: TRBJ1-1; CDR3 DNA: TGTGCCAGCAGCTTAAGGAGGGAAGCTGAAGCTTTCTTT; CDR3 protein: CASSLRREAEAFF
D gene: .; V gene: TRBV7-2; clone size: .; J gene: TRBJ2-5; CDR3 DNA: TGTGCCAGCAGCCTGACAACGGGGGAACAAGAGACCCAGTACTTC; CDR3 protein: CASSLTTGEQETQYF
D gene: TRBD1; V gene: TRBV7-6; clone size: few; J gene: TRBJ2-2; CDR3 DNA: TGTGCCAGCAACCCGGGGACAGGGGCTCCCGGGGAGCTGTTTTTT; CDR3 protein: CASNPGTGAPGELFF
D gene: .; V gene: TRBV7-8; clone size: many; J gene: TRBJ1-1; CDR3 DNA: TGTGCCAGCAGCTTAGCGGGGACGGAAAGGGAAGCTTTCTTT; CDR3 protein: CASSLAGTEREAFF
D gene: TRBD2; V gene: TRBV4-1; clone size: few; J gene: TRBJ2-5; CDR3 DNA: TGCGCCAGCAGCCAAGGTACTAGCGGGGCTCAAGAGACCCAGTACTTC; CDR3 protein: CASSQGTSGAQETQYF
D gene: TRBD2; V gene: TRBV27; clone size: .; J gene: TRBJ2-1; CDR3 DNA: TGTGCCAGCAGTTTTGGGACTAGCGGGGAGACTGCCTACAATGAGCAGTTCTTC; CDR3 protein: CASSFGTSGETAYNEQFF
D gene: .; V gene: TRBV7-9; clone size: many; J gene: TRBJ1-1; CDR3 DNA: TGTGCCAGCAGCTTAGTAGAAGGGATGAACACTGAAGCTTTCTTT; CDR3 protein: CASSLVEGMNTEAFF
D gene: TRBD1; V gene: TRBV7-2; clone size: .; J gene: TRBJ1-2; CDR3 DNA: TGTGCCAGCAGCTATGCTTCGGGACAGGGATATGGCTACACCTTC; CDR3 protein: CASSYASGQGYGYTF
D gene: TRBD2; V gene: TRBV6-2/TRBV6-3; clone size: .; J gene: TRBJ2-6; CDR3 DNA: TGTGCCAGCAGTTACCACGGGAGGGACTACCGACCCTCTGGGGCCAACGTCCTGACTTTC; CDR3 protein: CASSYHGRDYRPSGANVLTF
D gene: TRBD1; V gene: TRBV12-3/TRBV12-4; clone size: few; J gene: TRBJ1-2; CDR3 DNA: TGTGCCAGCAGCAAAGACAGGGTCCATGGCTACACCTTC; CDR3 protein: CASSKDRVHGYTF
D gene: TRBD1; V gene: TRBV20-1; clone size: .; J gene: TRBJ1-2; CDR3 DNA: TGCAGTGCTAGAGTCGGACAGGGAGTCGGTAACTATGGCTACACCTTC; CDR3 protein: CSARVGQGVGNYGYTF
D gene: .; V gene: TRBV4-1; clone size: many; J gene: TRBJ2-2; CDR3 DNA: TGCGCCAGCAGCCCCCCCCGGGGAATGAACACCGGGGAGCTGTTTTTT; CDR3 protein: CASSPPRGMNTGELFF
D gene: .; V gene: TRBV4-2; clone size: once; J gene: TRBJ2-7; CDR3 DNA: TGTGCCAGCAGCCAAGATTTCGGCAGCACCTACGAGCAGTACTTC; CDR3 protein: CASSQDFGSTYEQYF
D gene: TRBD2; V gene: TRBV13; clone size: few; J gene: TRBJ2-1; CDR3 DNA: TGTGCCATCCTAGCGGGGGCGGCCAATGAGCAGTTCTTC; CDR3 protein: CAILAGAANEQFF
D gene: .; V gene: TRBV20-1; clone size: few; J gene: TRBJ2-7; CDR3 DNA: TGCAGTGCTAGAGCAACAGGGACTTCCTACGAGCAGTACTTC; CDR3 protein: CSARATGTSYEQYF
D gene: TRBD1; V gene: TRBV12-3/TRBV12-4; clone size: few; J gene: TRBJ1-3; CDR3 DNA: TGTGCCAGCGGGACAGGGAAAAGCCAGCGAAACACCATATATTTT; CDR3 protein: CASGTGKSQRNTIYF
D gene: .; V gene: TRBV20-1; clone size: few; J gene: TRBJ1-3; CDR3 DNA: TGCAGTGCTAGAGAGCCAGGACTCTCTGGAAACACCATATATTTT; CDR3 protein: CSAREPGLSGNTIYF
D gene: .; V gene: TRBV14; clone size: few; J gene: TRBJ2-5; CDR3 DNA: TGTGCCAGCAGCCAAGTTTCTGGGCGGGGAGAGACCCAGTACTTC; CDR3 protein: CASSQVSGRGETQYF
D gene: .; V gene: TRBV4-1; clone size: few; J gene: TRBJ2-1; CDR3 DNA: TGCGCCAGCAGCCACCCCGATCGCGGCTACAATGAGCAGTTCTTC; CDR3 protein: CASSHPDRGYNEQFF
D gene: .; V gene: TRBV7-8; clone size: large; J gene: TRBJ2-2; CDR3 DNA: TGTGCCAGCAGCGCAGTCGCGAACACCGGGGAGCTGTTTTTT; CDR3 protein: CASSAVANTGELFF
D gene: TRBD1; V gene: TRBV4-3; clone size: few; J gene: TRBJ2-2; CDR3 DNA: TGCGCCAGCAGCCAACGGACAGGGGATTACACCGGGGAGCTGTTTTTT; CDR3 protein: CASSQRTGDYTGELFF
D gene: .; V gene: TRBV6-5; clone size: few; J gene: TRBJ1-5; CDR3 DNA: TGTGCCAGCAGTTATCGCGCGTTACCCAATCAGCCCCAGCATTTT; CDR3 protein: CASSYRALPNQPQHF
D gene: .; V gene: TRBV10-2; clone size: many; J gene: TRBJ2-5; CDR3 DNA: TGCGCCAGCAGTGAGGGGCCTCTAGTGGAGACCCAGTACTTC; CDR3 protein: CASSEGPLVETQYF
D gene: .; V gene: TRBV11-3; clone size: .; J gene: TRBJ1-1; CDR3 DNA: TGTGCCAGCAGTCGGTCCGTGGAGACTGAAGCTTTCTTT; CDR3 protein: CASSRSVETEAFF
D gene: TRBD1; V gene: TRBV7-9; clone size: .; J gene: TRBJ2-3; CDR3 DNA: TGTGCCAGCAGCTTAAAGGGGGCAGTACCAGATACGCAGTATTTT; CDR3 protein: CASSLKGAVPDTQYF
D gene: TRBD1; V gene: TRBV27; clone size: .; J gene: TRBJ1-2; CDR3 DNA: TGTGCCAGCAGTTTATTAGCCCGACAGGGGGCGCGGGATGGCTACACCTTC; CDR3 protein: CASSLLARQGARDGYTF
D gene: TRBD1; V gene: TRBV5-1; clone size: .; J gene: TRBJ2-2; CDR3 DNA: TGCGCCAGCAGCGTATACGGGACAGGGGTGCTAGCGGGCAACACCGGGGAGCTGTTTTTT; CDR3 protein: CASSVYGTGVLAGNTGELFF
D gene: TRBD2; V gene: TRBV4-1; clone size: few; J gene: TRBJ2-5; CDR3 DNA: TGCGCCAGCAGCCACCGACTAGCGGGGGGGCCAGAGACCCAGTACTTC; CDR3 protein: CASSHRLAGGPETQYF
D gene: .; V gene: TRBV27; clone size: .; J gene: TRBJ1-1; CDR3 DNA: TGTGCCAGCAGTCCGACAGACAGGAACACTGAAGCTTTCTTT; CDR3 protein: CASSPTDRNTEAFF
D gene: TRBD2; V gene: TRBV9; clone size: .; J gene: TRBJ2-5; CDR3 DNA: TGTGCCAGCAGCCCCTCGGGAGGGCTAGAGACCCAGTACTTC; CDR3 protein: CASSPSGGLETQYF
D gene: .; V gene: TRBV4-3; clone size: .; J gene: TRBJ1-1; CDR3 DNA: TGCGCCAGCAGCCCGAGTCGGCAGGGTGACACTGAAGCTTTCTTT; CDR3 protein: CASSPSRQGDTEAFF
D gene: .; V gene: TRBV7-3; clone size: .; J gene: TRBJ2-1; CDR3 DNA: TGTGCCAGCAGCTCAGAGACAGGCATCTACAATGAGCAGTTCTTC; CDR3 protein: CASSSETGIYNEQFF
D gene: .; V gene: TRBV6-1; clone size: many; J gene: TRBJ2-7; CDR3 DNA: TGTGCCAGCAGGACCCCGGGACTGAACGTCCTCGAGCAGTACTTC; CDR3 protein: CASRTPGLNVLEQYF
D gene: TRBD1; V gene: TRBV7-3; clone size: many; J gene: TRBJ2-2; CDR3 DNA: TGTGCCAGCAGCCGGACAGGGAACGCCGGGGAGCTGTTTTTT; CDR3 protein: CASSRTGNAGELFF
D gene: .; V gene: TRBV29-1; clone size: .; J gene: TRBJ2-1; CDR3 DNA: TGCAGCGTTGAGGCCCGAGAGCAGTTCTTC; CDR3 protein: CSVEAREQFF
D gene: TRBD2; V gene: TRBV5-1; clone size: .; J gene: TRBJ2-3; CDR3 DNA: TGCGCCAGCAGCTTGGTGTCGACTAGCGGCACAGATACGCAGTATTTT; CDR3 protein: CASSLVSTSGTDTQYF
D gene: .; V gene: TRBV4-1; clone size: .; J gene: TRBJ2-3; CDR3 DNA: TGCGCCAGCAGCCTTGACGCCCCCCTAGATACGCAGTATTTT; CDR3 protein: CASSLDAPLDTQYF